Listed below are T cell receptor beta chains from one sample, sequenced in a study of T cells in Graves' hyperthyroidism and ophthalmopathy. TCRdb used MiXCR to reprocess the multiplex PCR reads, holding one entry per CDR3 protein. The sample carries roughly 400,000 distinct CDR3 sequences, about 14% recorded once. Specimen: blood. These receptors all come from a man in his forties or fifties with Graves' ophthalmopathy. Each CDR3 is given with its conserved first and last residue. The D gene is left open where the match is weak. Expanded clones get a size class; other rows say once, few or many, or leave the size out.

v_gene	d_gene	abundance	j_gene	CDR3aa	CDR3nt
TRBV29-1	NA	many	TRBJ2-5	CSAPARAETQYF	TGCAGCGCCCCAGCTAGGGCAGAGACCCAGTACTTC
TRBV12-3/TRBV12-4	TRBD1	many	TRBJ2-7	CASSAGQGTSYEQYF	TGTGCCAGCAGTGCGGGACAGGGGACCTCCTACGAGCAGTACTTC
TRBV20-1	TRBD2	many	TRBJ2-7	CSARGTSGSYEQYF	TGCAGTGCTAGAGGGACTAGCGGGAGTTACGAGCAGTACTTC
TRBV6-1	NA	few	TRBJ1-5	CASSSWDNQPQHF	TGTGCCAGCAGTTCATGGGATAATCAGCCCCAGCATTTT
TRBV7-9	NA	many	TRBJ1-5	CASSLGQSQQPQHF	TGTGCCAGCAGCTTAGGACAGTCACAACAGCCCCAGCATTTT
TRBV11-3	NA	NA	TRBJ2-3	CASSRGWADTQYF	TGTGCCAGCAGCCGGGGGTGGGCAGATACGCAGTATTTT
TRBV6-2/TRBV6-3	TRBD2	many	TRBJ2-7	CASSYRPGLGTYEQYF	TGTGCCAGCAGTTACAGGCCTGGACTAGGGACCTACGAGCAGTACTTC
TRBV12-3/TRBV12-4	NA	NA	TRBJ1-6	CASSLPGSYNSPLHF	TGTGCCAGCAGTCTCCCCGGCTCCTATAATTCACCCCTCCACTTT
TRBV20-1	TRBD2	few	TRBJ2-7	CSASRSGSSYEQYF	TGCAGTGCCAGCCGTAGCGGGAGCTCCTACGAGCAGTACTTC
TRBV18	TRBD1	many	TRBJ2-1	CASSPRTQGYNEQFF	TGTGCCAGCTCACCGCGAACACAGGGGTACAATGAGCAGTTCTTC
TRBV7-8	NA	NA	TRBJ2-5	CASSFLTGTQYF	TGTGCCAGCAGCTTTCTGACAGGGACCCAGTACTTC
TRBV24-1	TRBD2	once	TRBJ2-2	CATSVLAGGHPNTGELFF	TGTGCCACCAGTGTCTTAGCGGGAGGGCACCCGAACACCGGGGAGCTGTTTTTT
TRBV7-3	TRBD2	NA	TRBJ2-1	CASSLTVLASGYNEQSF	TGTGCCAGCAGCTTAACGGTACTGGCTAGCGGCTACAATGAGCAGTCCTTC
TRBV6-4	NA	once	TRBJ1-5	CASQGPLHQPQHF	TGTGCCAGCCAGGGGCCGCTCCATCAGCCCCAGCATTTT
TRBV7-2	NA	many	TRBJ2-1	CASSFRTRQGDEQFF	TGTGCCAGCAGCTTTAGGACTAGGCAGGGGGATGAGCAGTTCTTC
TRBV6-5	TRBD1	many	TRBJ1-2	CASSYSTRGQGIGYTF	TGTGCCAGCAGTTACTCGACCAGGGGACAGGGAATTGGCTACACCTTC
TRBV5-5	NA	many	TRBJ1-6	CASTTISGQNNSPLHF	TGTGCCAGCACCACAATATCGGGCCAGAATAATTCACCCCTCCACTTT
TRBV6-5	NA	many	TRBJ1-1	CASSYSRSGTEAFF	TGTGCCAGCAGTTACTCGAGAAGTGGCACTGAAGCTTTCTTT
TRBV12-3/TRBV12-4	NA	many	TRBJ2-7	CASSFQGSYEQYF	TGTGCCAGCAGCTTCCAGGGCTCCTACGAGCAGTACTTC
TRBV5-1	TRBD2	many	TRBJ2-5	CASSDSAGGQETQYF	TGCGCCAGCAGCGACTCAGCGGGGGGACAAGAGACCCAGTACTTC
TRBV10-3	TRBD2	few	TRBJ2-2	CAISERTSGTGELFF	TGTGCCATCAGTGAAAGGACTAGCGGGACCGGGGAGCTGTTTTTT
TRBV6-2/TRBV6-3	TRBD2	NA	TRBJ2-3	CASSYSPGTSGSTDTQYF	TGTGCCAGCAGTTACTCTCCCGGGACTAGCGGGAGCACAGATACGCAGTATTTT
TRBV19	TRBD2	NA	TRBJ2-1	CASSLLTGGGYNEQFF	TGTGCCAGTAGTTTACTAACGGGAGGGGGGTACAATGAGCAGTTCTTC
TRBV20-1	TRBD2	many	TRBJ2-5	CSARDRTSGKQETQYF	TGCAGTGCTAGAGATCGGACTAGCGGGAAACAAGAGACCCAGTACTTC
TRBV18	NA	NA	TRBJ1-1	CASSLGIGNTEAFF	TGTGCCAGCTCCCTAGGGATTGGGAACACTGAAGCTTTCTTT
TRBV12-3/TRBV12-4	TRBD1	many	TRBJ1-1	CASRPDRGLAFF	TGTGCCAGCAGGCCTGACAGGGGGCTCGCTTTCTTT
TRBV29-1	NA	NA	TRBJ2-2	CSVGEQTGELFF	TGCAGCGTTGGAGAACAGACCGGGGAGCTGTTTTTT
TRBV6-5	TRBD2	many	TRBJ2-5	CASSYRSGRTRLETQYF	TGTGCCAGCAGTTACCGTAGCGGGAGGACGCGGCTGGAGACCCAGTACTTC
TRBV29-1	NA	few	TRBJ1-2	CSVVGLVSGAGYTF	TGCAGCGTTGTGGGGTTGGTATCCGGAGCTGGCTACACCTTC
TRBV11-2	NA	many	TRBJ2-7	CASSLDSVSYEQYF	TGTGCCAGCAGCTTAGATAGCGTCTCCTACGAGCAGTACTTC
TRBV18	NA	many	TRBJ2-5	CASSTRDNRNQETQYF	TGTGCCAGCTCTACCCGGGACAACAGAAATCAAGAGACCCAGTACTTC
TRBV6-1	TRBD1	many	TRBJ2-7	CASGDRLSSYEQYF	TGTGCCAGCGGGGACAGGTTAAGCTCCTACGAGCAGTACTTC
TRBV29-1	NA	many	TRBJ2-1	CSVAKGTSPLNEQFF	TGCAGCGTTGCAAAAGGGACGTCGCCATTAAATGAGCAGTTCTTC
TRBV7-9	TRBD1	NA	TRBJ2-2	CASSNAGTGGTGELFF	TGTGCCAGCAGCAATGCCGGGACAGGGGGCACCGGGGAGCTGTTTTTT
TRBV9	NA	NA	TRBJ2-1	CASSARLGNEQFF	TGTGCCAGCAGCGCAAGACTGGGCAATGAGCAGTTCTTC
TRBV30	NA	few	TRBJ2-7	CAWSVSEGPYEQYF	TGTGCCTGGAGTGTATCCGAAGGTCCCTACGAGCAGTACTTC
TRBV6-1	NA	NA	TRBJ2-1	CASSVSSGHNEQFF	TGTGCCAGCAGTGTTTCGAGCGGCCACAATGAGCAGTTCTTC